This T cell receptor beta chain was recorded in a study of T-cell memory formation after mild COVID-19. Overall study findings and caveats: Cross-reactive memory seemingly joined, as some responding clones were found in pre-infection memory.

This clonotype was detected many times. Its specificity is unknown. 5'RACE with constant-segment primers yielded barcoded, UMI-tagged TCR alpha and TCR beta cDNA libraries. TCRdb re-called the 5' RACE reads with MiXCR, one entry per CDR3 protein. This table has 200,000 to 300,000 distinct CDR3 sequences, less than 20% appearing once. CDR3 size: 15 residues. The germline CDR1 and CDR2 sequences are DFQATT and SNEGSKA (reference sequence). With V trimmed by 3 bases and J by 6 bases, 13 bases remained unmatched. The sequencing input was PBMCs or a T cell subset sorted from them (not recorded which). The TCR was taken from an adult woman who had mild COVID-19 (a few samples of this study predate the infection). Cell type and time point are not known. The chain has TRBV20-1 and TRBJ2-7; 8 positions match TRBD2. This chain's CDR3 is CSASQPAAGVGEQYF. CDR3 DNA sequence: TGCAGTGCTAGCCAGCCCGCAGCGGGAGTGGGCGAGCAGTACTTC.